This is a list of T cell receptor beta chains from one sample in a study of blood T cell repertoires in COVID-19. Data came from immunoSEQ multiplex PCR; TCRdb stores just in-frame clones and leaves some out. The table shows some 490,000 clones, with over 75% occurring only once. Sequenced material: peripheral blood. Every receptor here comes from a human donor in a cohort sampled during active COVID-19. Each CDR3 is given with its conserved first and last residue. Each record gives: J gene, clone size, V gene, D gene, CDR3 protein, CDR3 DNA. The D gene is left open where the match is weak. Size is stated for part of the rows, as once, few or many counts, or as a class when the clone is expanded.

TRBJ2-1 . TRBV3-1/TRBV3-2 TRBD2 CASSHPSGGAGELNEQFF TGTGCCAGCAGCCATCCTAGCGGGGGCGCGGGGGAACTCAATGAGCAGTTCTTC
TRBJ1-1 . TRBV18 TRBD1 CASSTDRVSAEAFF TGTGCCAGCTCGACAGACAGGGTCTCGGCAGAAGCTTTCTTT
TRBJ1-4 few TRBV3-1/TRBV3-2 TRBD1 CASSLPGQGGEKLFF TGTGCCAGCAGCCTCCCGGGACAGGGGGGGGAAAAACTGTTTTTT
TRBJ1-6 . TRBV10-2 . CASRYQGNVNSPLHF TGCGCCAGCAGGTATCAGGGCAACGTTAATTCACCCCTCCACTTT
TRBJ1-1 . TRBV7-3 . CASSSSHGTEAFF TGTGCCAGCAGCTCCTCCCACGGCACTGAAGCTTTCTTT
TRBJ2-7 . TRBV2 . CASSGPGVSYEQYF TGTGCCAGCAGTGGTCCGGGGGTGTCGTACGAGCAGTACTTC
TRBJ1-1 . TRBV5-8 . CASSSVGPQGEAFF TGTGCCAGCAGCTCGGTGGGCCCTCAGGGTGAAGCTTTCTTT
TRBJ2-3 . TRBV19 TRBD1 CASTKDRGTTDTQYF TGTGCCAGTACCAAAGACAGGGGAACAACAGATACGCAGTATTTT
TRBJ2-3 . TRBV7-2 . CASSLVSDTQYF TGTGCCAGCAGCTTAGTCTCAGATACGCAGTATTTT
TRBJ2-7 . TRBV5-1 TRBD2 CASSSIPRAGVGSHEQYF TGCGCCAGCAGCTCCATCCCGCGAGCGGGAGTAGGAAGCCACGAGCAGTACTTC
TRBJ1-1 few TRBV2 . CASSRTYLTEAFF TGTGCCAGCAGCCGCACTTATCTTACTGAAGCTTTCTTT
TRBJ2-5 once TRBV6-5 TRBD2 CASSYGSGGLQTQYF TGTGCCAGCAGTTATGGATCGGGAGGTCTCCAGACCCAGTACTTC
TRBJ2-3 . TRBV24-1 . CATTGGLSTDTQYF TGTGCCACCACAGGGGGACTTAGCACAGATACGCAGTATTTT
TRBJ2-5 . TRBV2 TRBD1 CASKGQGAAPKTQYF TGTGCCAGCAAGGGGCAGGGGGCTGCCCCAAAGACCCAGTACTTC
TRBJ1-3 . TRBV4-1 . CASSQDSPGPMLGSGNTIYF TGCGCCAGCAGCCAAGATTCACCGGGTCCTATGCTCGGCTCTGGAAACACCATATATTTT
TRBJ2-7 . TRBV19 TRBD1 CASRMAGTGGTYEQYF TGTGCCAGTAGGATGGCCGGGACAGGGGGAACCTACGAGCAGTACTTC
TRBJ1-2 . TRBV19 TRBD1 CASSIPGQKIYYGYTF TGTGCCAGTAGTATACCGGGACAGAAAATCTACTATGGCTACACCTTC
TRBJ1-1 few TRBV18 . CASSPDGGEDTEAFF TGTGCCAGCTCACCCGACGGAGGGGAGGACACTGAAGCTTTCTTT
TRBJ1-1 . TRBV11-1 . CASSSHPNTEAFF TGTGCCAGCAGCTCACACCCGAACACTGAAGCTTTCTTT
TRBJ2-3 . TRBV7-9 TRBD2 CASSLTSGGITDTQYF TGTGCCAGCAGCTTGACTAGCGGGGGGATCACAGATACGCAGTATTTT
TRBJ2-7 . TRBV18 . CASSTTGSSETYEQYF TGTGCCAGCTCCACCACGGGGAGTAGCGAAACTTACGAGCAGTACTTC
TRBJ1-5 once TRBV10-1 . CASSGGRGDQPQHF TGCGCCAGCAGTGGGGGGCGAGGGGATCAGCCCCAGCATTTT
TRBJ2-2 . TRBV30 TRBD1 CAWRRGGGGTGELFF TGTGCCTGGAGGAGAGGGGGCGGTGGCACCGGGGAGCTGTTTTTT
TRBJ2-3 . TRBV9 . CASSATVTSTDTQYF TGTGCCAGCAGCGCGACAGTTACTAGCACAGATACGCAGTATTTT
TRBJ2-7 . TRBV14 TRBD2 CASSRGTTSGDGEQYF TGTGCCAGCAGCCGAGGAACGACTAGCGGGGATGGCGAGCAGTACTTC
TRBJ2-2 . TRBV5-1 TRBD2 CASSISGINTGELFF TGCGCCAGCAGTATTAGCGGGATCAACACCGGGGAGCTGTTTTTT
TRBJ1-3 . TRBV25-1 TRBD1 CASSGIGGLSSGNTIYF TGTGCCAGCAGTGGAATAGGGGGCTTGAGCTCTGGAAACACCATATATTTT
TRBJ2-1 . TRBV10-3 TRBD2 CANAGTSMNEQFF TGTGCCAACGCCGGGACTAGCATGAATGAGCAGTTCTTC
TRBJ2-1 . TRBV9 . CASSAGQLYNEQFF TGTGCCAGCAGCGCCGGACAGCTGTACAATGAGCAGTTCTTC
TRBJ2-5 . TRBV19 TRBD2 CASSFKVTRALGTSWETQYF TGTGCCAGTAGTTTTAAGGTAACGAGGGCACTCGGGACTAGTTGGGAGACCCAGTACTTC
TRBJ1-1 . TRBV5-5 TRBD1 CASSFGTDTEAFF TGTGCCAGCAGCTTCGGGACAGACACTGAAGCTTTCTTT
TRBJ2-7 . TRBV10-3 TRBD1 CAIRGTGASYEQYF TGTGCCATCAGGGGGACAGGGGCCTCCTACGAGCAGTACTTC
TRBJ1-6 . TRBV7-9 . CASRQGDFSPLHF TGTGCCAGCAGGCAAGGGGATTTTTCACCCCTCCACTTT
TRBJ1-2 . TRBV4-2 TRBD1 CASSQDLGQGDRYGYTF TGTGCCAGCAGCCAAGATCTCGGACAGGGAGATAGGTATGGCTACACCTTC
TRBJ1-2 . TRBV14 TRBD1 CASSQLAGQGVRGYTF TGTGCCAGCAGCCAATTGGCGGGACAGGGGGTCCGAGGCTACACCTTC
TRBJ1-2 . TRBV12-3/TRBV12-4 . CASSPAQNYGYTF TGTGCCAGCAGCCCCGCACAGAACTATGGCTACACCTTC
TRBJ2-7 . TRBV28 TRBD1 CASRGQGAAYEQYF TGTGCCAGCAGAGGACAGGGAGCTGCCTACGAGCAGTACTTC
TRBJ2-6 . TRBV19 TRBD1 CASSISKQGASSGANVLTF TGTGCCAGTAGTATTTCTAAACAGGGGGCAAGCTCTGGGGCCAACGTCCTGACTTTC
TRBJ1-5 . TRBV19 TRBD1 CASGDRDRPIKPQHF TGTGCCAGTGGCGACCGGGACAGGCCCATTAAGCCCCAGCATTTT
TRBJ1-2 . TRBV6-5 . CATDSAGLDYGYTF TGTGCCACAGACTCCGCAGGGTTGGACTATGGCTACACCTTC
TRBJ2-5 . TRBV4-2 . CASSQDVSRQETQYF TGTGCCAGCAGCCAAGATGTGAGCAGGCAAGAGACCCAGTACTTC
TRBJ2-1 . TRBV3-1/TRBV3-2 TRBD2 CASSQDRSGRHEQFF TGTGCCAGCAGCCAAGATCGGAGCGGGAGGCATGAGCAGTTCTTC
TRBJ2-7 once TRBV11-2 TRBD1 CASSSYRGSETSYEQYF TGTGCCAGCAGCTCCTACAGGGGGAGCGAGACCTCCTACGAGCAGTACTTC
TRBJ1-1 once TRBV29-1 . CSVGSYTEAFF TGCAGCGTTGGCAGTTACACTGAAGCTTTCTTT
TRBJ1-5 . TRBV12-3/TRBV12-4 TRBD1 CASRLTGDQPQHF TGTGCCAGCAGATTAACAGGGGATCAGCCCCAGCATTTT
TRBJ2-7 . TRBV5-8 TRBD2 CASSYGLAGGFYEQYF TGTGCCAGCAGCTACGGACTAGCGGGAGGATTCTACGAGCAGTACTTC
TRBJ2-3 . TRBV6-6 TRBD1 CASKRQGAADTQYF TGTGCCAGCAAACGACAGGGCGCGGCAGATACGCAGTATTTT
TRBJ1-5 . TRBV19 TRBD1 CASSKKDRSQPQHF TGTGCCAGTAGTAAAAAGGACAGGTCTCAGCCCCAGCATTTT
TRBJ2-3 . TRBV24-1 . CATSREVGTQYF TGTGCCACCAGTAGGGAGGTGGGTACGCAGTATTTT
TRBJ2-2 . TRBV3-1/TRBV3-2 TRBD1 CASTRAQGTGELFF TGTGCCAGCACTCGGGCACAGGGGACCGGGGAGCTGTTTTTT
TRBJ2-5 . TRBV5-6 TRBD2 CASSLAREGGETQYF TGTGCCAGCAGCTTGGCGCGGGAGGGCGGGGAGACCCAGTACTTC
TRBJ1-1 . TRBV29-1 TRBD1 CSVRHRGLNTEAFF TGCAGCGTCCGGCACAGGGGGCTGAACACTGAAGCTTTCTTT
TRBJ1-5 . TRBV12-5 TRBD1 CASGFAGTAFSNQPQHF TGTGCTAGTGGTTTCGCCGGGACAGCCTTTAGCAATCAGCCCCAGCATTTT